The sequence of this T cell receptor beta chain was determined in a study of CXCR3-negative and CXCR3-positive naive CD8 T cells. Study-wide results and caveats: CXCR3-positive naive cells carried more hydrophobic TRB CDR3s than CXCR3-negative ones. TRB CDR3 properties indicated TCR strength, while surface CD5 was similar across naive subsets. Diversity was high in both naive subsets and much lower in memory cells. CXCR3 expression dropped partially after cryopreservation, and most assays relied on fresh PBMCs.

A remark on this clonotype: What it binds is unknown.

cDNA libraries for TRB were generated by 5' RACE incorporating UMI labels. Using the 5' RACE reads, TCRdb records one entry per CDR3 protein without DNA. The table lists under 90,000 distinct CDR3 sequences. The germline V gene has CDR1 LNHNV and CDR2 YYDKDF (reference sequence). This CDR3 spans 13 amino acids. The chain joins TRBV15 to TRBJ1-1; lacking DNA, the TRBD1 call made by TCRdb goes unchecked. The sequencing input was naive CXCR3+ CD8+ T cells from blood. Regarding subset: CD45RO-CCR7+CD27+CD95- naive CD8+ T cells expressing CXCR3 (TNR3+). This TCR came from a human donor in good health. Some clones in this sample may be carry-over from other donors' samples. CDR3 sequence: CATSEDRGPEAFF.